Relative to its sample, the clone carrying this TCR beta chain is medium-sized. What it recognizes is unknown. Researchers processed graft tissue to release intraepithelial and lamina propria lymphocytes. Measured with immunoSEQ multiplex PCR; TCRdb has only the in-frame clones, and not every one. Here the sample spans roughly 27,000 clones, 65% to 80% being singletons. Germline lookup yields CDR1 SGDLS and CDR2 YYNGEE. The CDR3 is 15 amino acids. The germline V and J ends were trimmed by 4 bases and 3 bases, with 17 bases remaining between them. This entry is derived from a study of graft-versus-host responses after intestinal transplantation. Study context: Among the recipients, transplants were multivisceral, liver-intestinal, or isolated intestinal. Anti-thymocyte globulin induction preceded two to four years of tacrolimus and steroid maintenance in all recipients. Whole-study results and caveats: Circulating GvH clone levels at their peak were associated with HvG declines (early post-transplant). Investigators detected GvH clones in recipient marrow, with some emerging earlier in ileum or blood.

Sequences were derived from ileum tissue, sampled 98 days after intestinal transplantation. The V gene is TRBV9, the J gene TRBJ2-7, with D unresolved. This sequence was found in a human patient who received an intestinal transplant, so some T cells may come from the graft donor. The CDR3 DNA sequence: TGTGCCAGCAGCCATGATGCTGGCAAAAACTACGAGCAGTACTTC. Translated, it gives CASSHDAGKNYEQYF.